The T cell receptor beta chain under discussion was sequenced for a study of shared clonotypes between healthy human individuals. Ten immunoSEQ deep assay plates were used to sequence the DNA of unsorted PBMCs. Data came from immunoSEQ multiplex PCR; TCRdb stores just in-frame clones and leaves some out. Altogether about 500,000 clones are present, more than 70% being singletons, with the ten largest covering approximately 12%. This clone was detected once. Genomic DNA for unsorted samples was obtained from some 100 million PBMCs. V lost 5 bases to trimming and J lost 3 bases, with 14 bases between them. CDR3 size: 14 residues. The germline V gene encodes CDR1 MNHEY and CDR2 SMNVEV (reference sequence).

The sequence was obtained from a woman aged 40 to 49 in good health. Some clones in this sample may be carry-over from other donors' samples. The sample was PBMCs. The chain employs TRBV27 and TRBJ2-7, with TRBD1 as a possible D gene (7 bases). The CDR3 bases are TGTGCCAGCAGTCCCACGGGGGACAGCTACGAGCAGTACTTC. Amino acid sequence: CASSPTGDSYEQYF.